This TCR beta chain was sequenced during a study of regulatory T cells in long-lasting Graves disease. Time point specified: newly diagnosed GD, antithyroid drugs for less than 3 months. There was RNA extracted from PBMCs, and the TCR library was made from it. Findings and limits, study-wide: Persistent disease preferred TRBV28, TRBJ1-2 and TRBJ2-5.

Deletions cut 7 bases from V and 0 bases from J, with 10 bases between. This CDR3 is built from 13 residues. Germline loops: CDR1 SGDLS, CDR2 YYNGEE. HTBI primers from iRepertoire and Arm-PCR of CDR3 regions yielded the TCR beta libraries. Using its own MiXCR run on the multiplex PCR reads, TCRdb lists one record per CDR3 protein. This sample yields over 450,000 distinct CDR3 sequences, of which around 12% are seen a single time; roughly 8.2% belongs to the top ten. This clonotype occurred a few times. Its antigen is not identified. The same specimen was also included in a second study, on T cells in Graves' hyperthyroidism and ophthalmopathy. That work adds: HTBI primers were used for first-round RT-PCR of the TCR CDR3.

The sequences come from peripheral blood mononuclear cells (PBMCs), collected at new diagnosis, from a patient treated with antithyroid drugs. The TCR was taken from a woman aged 30 to 39 with Graves disease. The J gene is TRBJ2-5, the V gene TRBV9, with unresolved D. Here the CDR3 DNA reads TGTGCCAGCGCCCAAACGGACCAAGAGACCCAGTACTTC. It encodes CASAQTDQETQYF.